The rows below give T cell receptor beta chains drawn from one sample of a study of blood T cell repertoires in COVID-19. Some clones are missing from TCRdb's copy, which holds only in-frame ones; the method was immunoSEQ multiplex PCR. The sample includes under 85,000 clones, about 90% of them seen just once. Sequenced material: peripheral blood. These receptors were collected from a man older than 75 in a cohort sampled during active COVID-19. The CDR3 runs from the conserved cysteine through the conserved F or W. Each record gives: D gene, CDR3 length, J gene, clone size, V gene, CDR3 DNA, CDR3 protein. The D gene is left open where the match is weak. Clone size is stated in some rows and not others, as once, few, many or a class when expanded.

NA | 14 | TRBJ1-4 | NA | TRBV6-5 | TGTGCCAGCAGTTACTCAGGGGGGGATGAAAAACTGTTTTTT | CASSYSGGDEKLFF
TRBD1 | 16 | TRBJ1-1 | once | TRBV4-2 | TGTGCCAGCAGCCAAGCCTCGGGACAGTCGAACACTGAAGCTTTCTTT | CASSQASGQSNTEAFF
TRBD1 | 15 | TRBJ1-3 | NA | TRBV5-8 | TGTGCCAGCAGCATGGGGACAGGGGCTGGAAACACCATATATTTT | CASSMGTGAGNTIYF
TRBD1 | 13 | TRBJ2-7 | NA | TRBV5-1 | TGCGCCACCCGAGGGGGACAGGGTGACGAGCAGTACTTC | CATRGGQGDEQYF
NA | 11 | TRBJ2-5 | NA | TRBV12-3/TRBV12-4 | TGTGCCAGCAGTCTAAAAGAGACCCAGTACTTC | CASSLKETQYF
NA | 14 | TRBJ1-1 | once | TRBV6-1 | TGTGCCAGCAGTGAATTTGGGAGGAACACTGAAGCTTTCTTT | CASSEFGRNTEAFF
NA | 14 | TRBJ1-4 | once | TRBV19 | TGTGCCAGTAGTATACAGGGTTTCAATGAAAAACTGTTTTTT | CASSIQGFNEKLFF
NA | 11 | TRBJ2-5 | few | TRBV20-1 | TGCAGTGTAGCCCCCGGGGAGACCCAGTACTTC | CSVAPGETQYF
NA | 15 | TRBJ2-1 | NA | TRBV28 | TGTGCCAGCAGTTCCCAGGGATCCCCCTACAATGAGCAGTTCTTC | CASSSQGSPYNEQFF
NA | 15 | TRBJ1-6 | NA | TRBV28 | TGTGCCAGCAGGCCAGGGGACTCCTATAATTCACCCCTCCACTTT | CASRPGDSYNSPLHF
TRBD1 | 15 | TRBJ2-1 | NA | TRBV2 | TGTGCCAGCAGAGAAAACAGGGGGAGAGAAGATGAGCAGTTCTTC | CASRENRGREDEQFF
TRBD2 | 17 | TRBJ2-2 | NA | TRBV5-4 | TGTGCCAGCAGCCCCGTGGGGGGGTCGACGAACACCGGGGAGCTGTTTTTT | CASSPVGGSTNTGELFF
TRBD1 | 14 | TRBJ1-2 | NA | TRBV19 | TGTGCCAGTAGCCAGACAGGGGGTCCCTATGGCTACACCTTC | CASSQTGGPYGYTF
TRBD2 | 16 | TRBJ2-3 | NA | TRBV4-2 | TGTGCCAGCAGCCAAGACGGTAGCGGGGATACAGATACGCAGTATTTT | CASSQDGSGDTDTQYF
NA | 15 | TRBJ1-6 | NA | TRBV2 | TGTGCCAGCAGTGACCCCTCCCAGATTCGTTCACCCCTCCACTTT | CASSDPSQIRSPLHF
TRBD2 | 15 | TRBJ2-3 | NA | TRBV7-3 | TGTGCCAGCAGCTTAGGGCGGGGGGGCACAGATACGCAGTATTTT | CASSLGRGGTDTQYF
NA | 15 | TRBJ2-2 | NA | TRBV2 | TGTGCCAGCAGCATGAGGGTTACGAACACCGGGGAGCTGTTTTTT | CASSMRVTNTGELFF
NA | 13 | TRBJ1-4 | NA | TRBV19 | TGTGCCAGTAATTGGGGCAGTAATGAAAAACTGTTTTTT | CASNWGSNEKLFF
TRBD2 | 16 | TRBJ2-1 | NA | TRBV14 | TGTGCCAGCAGCTCCGTTCGGGGGGGTACCTACAATGAGCAGTTCTTC | CASSSVRGGTYNEQFF
NA | 19 | TRBJ2-1 | NA | TRBV6-2/TRBV6-3 | TGTGCCAGCAGTTTGGTTCGTTGGTTCTCGTCGCGTGAGGGCAATGAGCAGTTCTTC | CASSLVRWFSSREGNEQFF
TRBD2 | 15 | TRBJ2-3 | once | TRBV10-3 | TGTGCCATCAGTGAGTTTGCGGGAGGCACAGATACGCAGTATTTT | CAISEFAGGTDTQYF
NA | 12 | TRBJ2-7 | once | TRBV5-1 | TGCGCCAGCAGCACTGGGACTCGGGAGCAGTACTTC | CASSTGTREQYF
NA | 16 | TRBJ2-1 | NA | TRBV6-1 | TGTGCCAGCAGTGAACCCGGGAGCGCGACGTACAATGAGCAGTTCTTC | CASSEPGSATYNEQFF
NA | 13 | TRBJ1-1 | NA | TRBV12-5 | TGTGCTAGTGCCCTGTCAGGGAACACTGAAGCTTTCTTT | CASALSGNTEAFF
NA | 19 | TRBJ1-5 | NA | TRBV21-1 | TGTGCCAGCAGCAAAGTCAAGCTAGAAGAATTAACAGGGACTCAGCCCCAGCATTTT | CASSKVKLEELTGTQPQHF
TRBD1 | 16 | TRBJ1-5 | NA | TRBV5-6 | TGTGCCAGCAGCTTTAAAGGGGACAGACGCAATCAGCCCCAGCATTTT | CASSFKGDRRNQPQHF
TRBD2 | 15 | TRBJ2-1 | NA | TRBV3-1/TRBV3-2 | TGTGCCAGCAGCCCCTTGACGGGGGGGGACAATGAGCAGTTCTTC | CASSPLTGGDNEQFF
TRBD1 | 15 | TRBJ2-3 | NA | TRBV19 | TGTGCCAGTAGTCCCCGGGACAGGGAGACGGATACGCAGTATTTT | CASSPRDRETDTQYF
NA | 14 | TRBJ1-6 | NA | TRBV27 | TGTGCCAGCAGTTTGGCCAGGGGCCTTCTGCCCCTCCACTTT | CASSLARGLLPLHF
NA | 12 | TRBJ2-3 | few | TRBV6-2/TRBV6-3 | TGTGCCAGCAGTTCCGTCACAGATACGCAGTATTTT | CASSSVTDTQYF
NA | 13 | TRBJ2-7 | NA | TRBV6-5 | TGTGCCAGCAGCCAGGGGACGGATTACGAGCAGTACTTC | CASSQGTDYEQYF
NA | 14 | TRBJ1-3 | NA | TRBV2 | TGTGCCAGCAGTGATAACGGCTCTGGAAACACCATATATTTT | CASSDNGSGNTIYF
TRBD1 | 15 | TRBJ2-5 | NA | TRBV24-1 | TGTGCCACCAGTGATTTCTCGGGACAGCAAGAGACCCAGTACTTC | CATSDFSGQQETQYF
NA | 16 | TRBJ2-6 | NA | TRBV28 | TGTGCCAGCAGTTTATTGGGCGGGACTGGGGCCAACGTCCTGACTTTC | CASSLLGGTGANVLTF
TRBD1 | 16 | TRBJ1-1 | NA | TRBV28 | TGTGCCAGCAGTCTACTCCTGGGACAGGGGAACACTGAAGCTTTCTTT | CASSLLLGQGNTEAFF
TRBD2 | 16 | TRBJ2-3 | once | TRBV5-4 | TGTGCCAGCAGTCTTGGTGGGACTAGCGGGGGGGATACGCAGTATTTT | CASSLGGTSGGDTQYF
NA | 14 | TRBJ1-5 | NA | TRBV27 | TGTGCCAGCAGTTTAGCCGCTAGGAATCAGCCCCAGCATTTT | CASSLAARNQPQHF
NA | 15 | TRBJ2-1 | NA | TRBV7-2 | TGTGCCAGCACTGCAAGCCGGAGCTCCTACAATGAGCAGTTCTTC | CASTASRSSYNEQFF
TRBD2 | 17 | TRBJ2-3 | NA | TRBV19 | TGTGCCAGTAGTTGGAGTAGCGGGGGACCTAGCACAGATACGCAGTATTTT | CASSWSSGGPSTDTQYF
NA | 17 | TRBJ1-6 | NA | TRBV4-2 | TGTGCCAGCAGCCAGATAATCCGGGACAACTATAATTCACCCCTCCACTTT | CASSQIIRDNYNSPLHF
NA | 11 | TRBJ1-2 | NA | TRBV9 | TGTGCCAGCAGCGGAGACAGGGGCTACACCTTC | CASSGDRGYTF
TRBD1 | 15 | TRBJ1-1 | NA | TRBV7-8 | TGTGCCAGCAGCTTGCAACAGGGGGCCTTAACTGAAGCTTTCTTT | CASSLQQGALTEAFF
NA | 15 | TRBJ1-5 | NA | TRBV18 | TGTGCCAGCTCACAGGAGGGGCATTCAAATCAGCCCCAGCATTTT | CASSQEGHSNQPQHF
NA | 17 | TRBJ1-1 | NA | TRBV27 | TGTGCCGGACCCCTTGCCCCCCCCAGGGTCACGAACACTGAAGCTTTCTTT | CAGPLAPPRVTNTEAFF
TRBD1 | 15 | TRBJ2-5 | NA | TRBV19 | TGTGCCAGTACCAAAGCACAGGGGGCGCGGGAGACCCAGTACTTC | CASTKAQGARETQYF
NA | 14 | TRBJ1-5 | NA | TRBV5-5 | TGTGCCAGCAGACCAGGGGTTGGCAATCAGCCCCAGCATTTT | CASRPGVGNQPQHF
TRBD1 | 17 | TRBJ1-1 | NA | TRBV19 | TGTGCCAGTAGTATCGCGACAGGGGGCAAAGGTAGCACTGAAGCTTTCTTT | CASSIATGGKGSTEAFF
TRBD1 | 15 | TRBJ2-3 | NA | TRBV13 | TGTGCCAGCAGCGGAGGGACAGGGACCACAGATACGCAGTATTTT | CASSGGTGTTDTQYF
TRBD1 | 14 | TRBJ2-3 | NA | TRBV18 | TGTGCCAGCTCACCAAACAGGGGGTCAGATACGCAGTATTTT | CASSPNRGSDTQYF
TRBD1 | 15 | TRBJ2-1 | NA | TRBV10-3 | TGTGCCATCAGTGAAGACAGGGGGCGCGAGAATGAGCAGTTCTTC | CAISEDRGRENEQFF
NA | 14 | TRBJ2-7 | NA | TRBV11-2 | TGTGCCAGCAGCTTAGTAGCCGACGGCGTCGAGCAGTACTTC | CASSLVADGVEQYF